The entry below gives a single T cell receptor beta chain sequence along with its context. The trim removed 5 bases at V and 5 bases at J, leaving 9 bases unmatched. The germline CDR1 and CDR2 sequences are MDHEN and SYDVKM. The CDR3 is 15 residues long. As originally analysed: Using reference gene primer amplification, nucleated cell counts were estimated. The repertoire was sequenced with immunoSEQ multiplex PCR; TCRdb's copy has only in-frame clones and lacks some. V and J calls and clone size are given by that table; D and trimming were obtained from the DNA. The table has approximately 76,000 clones, roughly nine tenths seen once; the top ten hold around 1.9%. This sample is part of a study of blood T cell repertoires in COVID-19. As for the study in general: Researchers got acute and convalescent COVID-19 samples from the United States, Italy and Spain. Sources were T cells, B-cell-depleted T cells, or PBMCs; the material itself was cDNA or gDNA.

The sequence was collected from an older woman with acute or convalescent COVID-19. This chain joins TRBV28 and TRBJ2-7, with 10 positions matching TRBD1. The sample taken for sequencing was peripheral blood. CDR3 coding DNA: TGTGCCAGCAGTACGACAGGGGGCGTAGGGAACGAGCAGTACTTC. This gives the protein CASSTTGGVGNEQYF.